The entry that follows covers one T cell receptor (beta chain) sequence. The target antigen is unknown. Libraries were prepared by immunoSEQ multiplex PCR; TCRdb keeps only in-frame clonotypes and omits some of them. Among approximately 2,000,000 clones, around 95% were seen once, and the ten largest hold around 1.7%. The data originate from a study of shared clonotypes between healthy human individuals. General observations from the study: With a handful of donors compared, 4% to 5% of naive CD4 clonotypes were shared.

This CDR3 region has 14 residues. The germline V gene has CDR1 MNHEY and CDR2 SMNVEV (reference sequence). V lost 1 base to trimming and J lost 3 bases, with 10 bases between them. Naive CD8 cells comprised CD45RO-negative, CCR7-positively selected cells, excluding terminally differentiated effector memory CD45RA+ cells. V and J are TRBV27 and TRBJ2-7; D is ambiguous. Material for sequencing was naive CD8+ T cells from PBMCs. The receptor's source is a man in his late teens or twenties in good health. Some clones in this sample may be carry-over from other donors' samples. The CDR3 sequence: CASSLLSRYYEQYF. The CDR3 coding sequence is TGTGCCAGCAGTTTATTATCCAGATACTACGAGCAGTACTTC.